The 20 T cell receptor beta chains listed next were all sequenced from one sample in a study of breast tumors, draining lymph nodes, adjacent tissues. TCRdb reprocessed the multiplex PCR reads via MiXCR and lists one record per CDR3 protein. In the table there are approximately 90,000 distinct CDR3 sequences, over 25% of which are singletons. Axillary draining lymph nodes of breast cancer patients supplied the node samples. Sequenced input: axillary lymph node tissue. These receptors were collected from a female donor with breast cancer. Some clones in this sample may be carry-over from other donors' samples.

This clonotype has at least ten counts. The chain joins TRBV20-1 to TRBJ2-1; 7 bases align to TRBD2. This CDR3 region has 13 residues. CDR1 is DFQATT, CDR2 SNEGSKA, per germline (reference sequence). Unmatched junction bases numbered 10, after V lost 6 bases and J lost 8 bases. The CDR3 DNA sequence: TGCAGTGCCGGGGGGTTTGAGGGCGATGAGCAGTTCTTC. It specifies CSAGGFEGDEQFF.

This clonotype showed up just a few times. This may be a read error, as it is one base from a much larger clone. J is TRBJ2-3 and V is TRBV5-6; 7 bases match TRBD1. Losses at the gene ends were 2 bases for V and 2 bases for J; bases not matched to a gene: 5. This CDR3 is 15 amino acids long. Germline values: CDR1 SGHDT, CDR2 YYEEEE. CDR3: CASSLTGALTDTQYF. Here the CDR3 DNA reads TGTGCCAGCAGCTTAACAGGGGCACTCACAGATACGCAGTATTTT.

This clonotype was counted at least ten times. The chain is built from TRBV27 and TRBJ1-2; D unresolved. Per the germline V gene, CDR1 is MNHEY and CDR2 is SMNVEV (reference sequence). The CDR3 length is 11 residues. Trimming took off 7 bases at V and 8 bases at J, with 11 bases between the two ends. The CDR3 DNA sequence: TGTGCCAGCACCCCCCCCGCGGGCTACACCTTC. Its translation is CASTPPAGYTF.

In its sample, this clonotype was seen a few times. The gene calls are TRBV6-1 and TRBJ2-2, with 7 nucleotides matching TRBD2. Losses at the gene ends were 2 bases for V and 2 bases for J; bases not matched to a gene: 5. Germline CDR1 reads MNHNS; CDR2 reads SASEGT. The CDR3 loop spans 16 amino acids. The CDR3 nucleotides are TGTGCCAGCAGTGAACCAGCGGGATTTAACACCGGGGAGCTGTTTTTT. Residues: CASSEPAGFNTGELFF.

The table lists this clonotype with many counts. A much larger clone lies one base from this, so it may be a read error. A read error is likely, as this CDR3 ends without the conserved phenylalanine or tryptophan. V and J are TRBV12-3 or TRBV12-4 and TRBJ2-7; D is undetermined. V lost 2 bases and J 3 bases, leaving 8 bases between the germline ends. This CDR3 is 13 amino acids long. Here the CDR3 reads CASSLKGYYEQYS. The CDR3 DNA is TGTGCCAGCAGTTTAAAGGGCTACTACGAGCAGTACTCC.

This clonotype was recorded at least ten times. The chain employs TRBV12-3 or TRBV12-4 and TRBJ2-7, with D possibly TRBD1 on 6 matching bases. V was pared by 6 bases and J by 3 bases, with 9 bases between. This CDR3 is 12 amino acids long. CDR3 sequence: CASRGAGYEQYF. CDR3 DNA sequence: TGTGCCAGCAGGGGGGCGGGCTACGAGCAGTACTTC.

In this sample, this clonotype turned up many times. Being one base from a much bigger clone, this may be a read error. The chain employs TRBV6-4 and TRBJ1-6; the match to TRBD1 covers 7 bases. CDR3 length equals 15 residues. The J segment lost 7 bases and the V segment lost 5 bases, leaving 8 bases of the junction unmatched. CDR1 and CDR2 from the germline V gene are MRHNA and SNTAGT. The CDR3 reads CASSHPGQVNSPLHF. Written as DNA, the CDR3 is TGTGCCAGCAGTCACCCAGGACAGGTAAATTCACCCCTCCACTTT.

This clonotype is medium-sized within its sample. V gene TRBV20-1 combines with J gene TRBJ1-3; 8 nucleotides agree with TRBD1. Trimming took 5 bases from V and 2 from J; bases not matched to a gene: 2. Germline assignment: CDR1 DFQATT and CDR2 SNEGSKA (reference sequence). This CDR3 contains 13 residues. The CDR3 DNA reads TGCAGTGCTCTGGACAGGGCTGGAAACACCATATATTTT. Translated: CSALDRAGNTIYF.

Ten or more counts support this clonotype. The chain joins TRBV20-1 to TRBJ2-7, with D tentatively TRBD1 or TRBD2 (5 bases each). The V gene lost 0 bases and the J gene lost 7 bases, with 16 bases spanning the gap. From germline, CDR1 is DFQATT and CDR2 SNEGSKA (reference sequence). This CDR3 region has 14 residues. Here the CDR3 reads CSARDSGAAKEQYF. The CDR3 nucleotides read TGCAGTGCTAGAGACTCCGGGGCGGCGAAGGAGCAGTACTTC.

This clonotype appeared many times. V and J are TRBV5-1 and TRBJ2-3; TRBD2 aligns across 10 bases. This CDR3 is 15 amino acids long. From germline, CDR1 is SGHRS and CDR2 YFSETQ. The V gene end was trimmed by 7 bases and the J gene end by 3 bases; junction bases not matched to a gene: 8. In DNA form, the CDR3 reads TGCGCCAGCCAGTTCACTAGCGGGATGACAGATACGCAGTATTTT. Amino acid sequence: CASQFTSGMTDTQYF.

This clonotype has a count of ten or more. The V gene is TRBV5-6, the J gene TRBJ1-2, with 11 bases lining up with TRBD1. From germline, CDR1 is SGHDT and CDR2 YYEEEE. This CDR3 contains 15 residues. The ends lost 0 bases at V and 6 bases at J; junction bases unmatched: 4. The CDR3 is CASSLVGQGGDGYTF. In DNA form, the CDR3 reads TGTGCCAGCAGCTTGGTGGGACAGGGGGGCGATGGCTACACCTTC.

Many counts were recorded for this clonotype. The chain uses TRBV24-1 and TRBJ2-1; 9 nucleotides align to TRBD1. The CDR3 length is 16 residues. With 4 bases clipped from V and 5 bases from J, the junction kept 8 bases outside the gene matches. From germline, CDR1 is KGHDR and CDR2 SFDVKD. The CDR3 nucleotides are TGTGCCACCAGTGACCCCGGGACAGGGTCCCACAATGAGCAGTTCTTC. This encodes CATSDPGTGSHNEQFF.

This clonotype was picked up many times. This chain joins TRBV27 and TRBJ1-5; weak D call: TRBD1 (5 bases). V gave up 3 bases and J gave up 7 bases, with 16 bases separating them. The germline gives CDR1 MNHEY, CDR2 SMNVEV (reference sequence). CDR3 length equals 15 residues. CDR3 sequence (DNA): TGTGCCAGCAGTTTTCGAATAGGGGAGGGACAGCCCCAGCATTTT. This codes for CASSFRIGEGQPQHF.

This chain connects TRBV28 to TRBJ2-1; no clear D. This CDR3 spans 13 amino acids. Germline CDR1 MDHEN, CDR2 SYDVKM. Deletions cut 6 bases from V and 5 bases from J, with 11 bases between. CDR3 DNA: TGTGCCAGCAGGGCCGGTAGAAACAATGAGCAGTTCTTC. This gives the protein CASRAGRNNEQFF.

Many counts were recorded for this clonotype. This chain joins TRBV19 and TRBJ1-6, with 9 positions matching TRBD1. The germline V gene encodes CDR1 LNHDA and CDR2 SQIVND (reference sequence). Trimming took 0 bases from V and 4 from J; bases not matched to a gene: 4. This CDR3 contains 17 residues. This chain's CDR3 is CASSIDGTGQYNSPLHF. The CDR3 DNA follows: TGTGCCAGTAGTATAGACGGGACAGGGCAGTATAATTCACCCCTCCACTTT.

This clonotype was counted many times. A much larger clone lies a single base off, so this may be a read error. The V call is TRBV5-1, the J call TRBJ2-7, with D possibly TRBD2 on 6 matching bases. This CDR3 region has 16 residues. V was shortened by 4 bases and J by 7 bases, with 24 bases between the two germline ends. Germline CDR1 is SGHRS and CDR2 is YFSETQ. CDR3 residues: CASSARPGLDLGEQYF. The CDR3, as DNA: TGCGCCAGCAGCGCCAGACCGGGACTCGACCTGGGGGAGCAGTACTTC.

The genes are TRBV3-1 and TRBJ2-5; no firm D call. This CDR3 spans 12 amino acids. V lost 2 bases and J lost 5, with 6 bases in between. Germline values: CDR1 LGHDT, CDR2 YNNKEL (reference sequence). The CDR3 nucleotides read TGTGCCAGCAGCCAAAGAGCGGAGACCCAGTACTTC. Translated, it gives CASSQRAETQYF.

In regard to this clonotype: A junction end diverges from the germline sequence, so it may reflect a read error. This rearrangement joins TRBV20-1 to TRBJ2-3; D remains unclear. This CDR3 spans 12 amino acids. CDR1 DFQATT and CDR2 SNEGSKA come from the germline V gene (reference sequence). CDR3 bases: TGCAGTGCTAGCCGAAGCATAGATACGCAGTATTTT. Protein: CSASRSIDTQYF.

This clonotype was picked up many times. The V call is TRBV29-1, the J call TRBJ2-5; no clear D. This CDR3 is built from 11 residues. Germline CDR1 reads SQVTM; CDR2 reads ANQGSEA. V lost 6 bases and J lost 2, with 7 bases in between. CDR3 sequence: CSVRRQETQYF. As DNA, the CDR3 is TGCAGCGTACGCAGGCAAGAGACCCAGTACTTC.

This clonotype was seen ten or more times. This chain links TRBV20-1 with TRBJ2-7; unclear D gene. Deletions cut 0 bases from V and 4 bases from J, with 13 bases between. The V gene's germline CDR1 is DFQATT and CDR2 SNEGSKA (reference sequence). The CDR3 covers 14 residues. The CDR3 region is CSARDPRYGYEQYF. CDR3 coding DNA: TGCAGTGCTAGAGATCCCCGGTATGGATACGAGCAGTACTTC.